A selection of T cell receptor beta chains follows, all from one sample in a study of blood T cell repertoires in COVID-19. Using immunoSEQ multiplex PCR, the repertoire was profiled, and TCRdb retains in-frame clones only, with some absent. The table records about 47,000 clones, roughly four fifths of them present only once. Sequenced input: peripheral blood. The receptors here all came from a man aged 60 to 69 with active COVID-19. Each CDR3 is given with its conserved first and last residue. A D gene is named only where the DNA matches it firmly. Rows may omit the clone size; those that give it use once, few, many or a size class.

V gene	clone size	J gene	D gene	CDR3 protein	CDR3 DNA
TRBV6-5	.	TRBJ1-4	TRBD1	CASSKDRGDEKLFF	TGTGCCAGCAGTAAGGACAGGGGTGATGAAAAACTGTTTTTT
TRBV6-1	few	TRBJ2-7	.	CASSEYSYEQYF	TGTGCCAGCAGTGAGTACTCCTACGAGCAGTACTTC
TRBV11-2	.	TRBJ1-4	TRBD1	CASSLRSDRGANEKLFF	TGTGCCAGCAGCTTAAGGTCGGACAGGGGGGCTAATGAAAAACTGTTTTTT
TRBV6-5	.	TRBJ1-3	TRBD1	CASTQTGGLGNTIYF	TGTGCCAGCACCCAAACAGGGGGCCTAGGAAACACCATATATTTT
TRBV5-6	once	TRBJ2-7	TRBD1	CASSPGTGGYEQYF	TGTGCCAGCAGCCCGGGGACAGGGGGCTACGAGCAGTACTTC
TRBV28	.	TRBJ2-7	.	CASSLSTWQGQYF	TGTGCCAGCAGTTTATCAACTTGGCAGGGGCAGTACTTC
TRBV27	.	TRBJ1-5	.	CASSPTGFNQPQHF	TGTGCCAGCAGTCCCACAGGCTTCAATCAGCCCCAGCATTTT
TRBV19	once	TRBJ2-7	TRBD1	CASSPWTGSDEQYF	TGTGCCAGTAGTCCTTGGACAGGGAGCGACGAGCAGTACTTC
TRBV20-1	.	TRBJ2-3	TRBD2	CSASRPSGGRSTDTQYF	TGCAGTGCTAGTAGGCCTAGCGGGGGGCGTAGCACAGATACGCAGTATTTT
TRBV13	once	TRBJ1-5	TRBD1	CASSLGPGTENQPQHF	TGTGCCAGCAGCTTAGGCCCCGGGACAGAGAATCAGCCCCAGCATTTT
TRBV7-2	.	TRBJ2-3	.	CASSGGLDTQYF	TGTGCCAGCAGCGGGGGGTTAGATACGCAGTATTTT
TRBV7-8	.	TRBJ2-2	TRBD2	CASSLAPLAGGRGLFF	TGTGCCAGCAGCTTAGCCCCATTAGCGGGAGGGCGTGGGCTGTTTTTT
TRBV6-5	.	TRBJ2-5	.	CASFTDQETQYF	TGTGCCAGCTTTACAGACCAAGAGACCCAGTACTTC
TRBV29-1	once	TRBJ2-1	TRBD2	CSAHGTSGSNEQFF	TGCAGCGCCCACGGGACTAGCGGGAGTAATGAGCAGTTCTTC
TRBV5-5	.	TRBJ2-1	.	CASSTGLHQYNEQFF	TGTGCCAGCAGCACGGGACTGCACCAGTACAATGAGCAGTTCTTC
TRBV3-1/TRBV3-2	few	TRBJ1-1	.	CASSHAFSGDTEAFF	TGTGCCAGCAGCCATGCGTTCAGCGGGGACACTGAAGCTTTCTTT
TRBV4-1	.	TRBJ1-5	TRBD1	CASSLGQGHSNQPQHF	TGCGCCAGCAGCCTCGGACAGGGCCATAGCAATCAGCCCCAGCATTTT
TRBV27	.	TRBJ2-7	.	CASSLSPGLEQYF	TGTGCCAGCAGTTTATCGCCAGGTTTGGAGCAGTACTTC
TRBV29-1	once	TRBJ2-5	.	CSVEYSGETQYF	TGCAGCGTTGAATATTCCGGTGAGACCCAGTACTTC
TRBV5-8	.	TRBJ2-1	TRBD2	CASSLGLLAGTNEQFF	TGTGCCAGCAGCTTGGGGTTACTAGCGGGAACCAATGAGCAGTTCTTC
TRBV5-6	.	TRBJ2-7	TRBD2	CASSAGLAGGHEQYF	TGTGCCAGCAGCGCCGGACTAGCGGGAGGCCACGAGCAGTACTTC
TRBV12-5	once	TRBJ2-1	TRBD2	CASGSGGSTYNEQFF	TGTGCTAGTGGTTCTGGCGGGAGCACCTACAATGAGCAGTTCTTC
TRBV27	.	TRBJ1-2	TRBD1	CASSSAGQGYGYTF	TGTGCCAGCAGTTCCGCCGGACAGGGTTATGGCTACACCTTC
TRBV5-4	.	TRBJ1-3	TRBD1	CASSYRGSPGNTIYF	TGTGCCAGCAGCTACAGGGGATCGCCTGGAAACACCATATATTTT
TRBV7-9	.	TRBJ2-5	.	CASSSDGAGEKETQYF	TGTGCCAGCAGCTCCGACGGGGCAGGGGAGAAAGAGACCCAGTACTTC
TRBV28	.	TRBJ1-2	.	CASSLENLSGGYTF	TGTGCCAGCAGTTTGGAGAACCTCTCTGGTGGCTACACCTTC
TRBV7-9	.	TRBJ2-1	TRBD2	CASSLAGGPNNEQFF	TGTGCCAGCAGCTTAGCGGGAGGGCCGAACAATGAGCAGTTCTTC
TRBV11-3	.	TRBJ1-2	.	CASSLDGGRSGYTF	TGTGCCAGCAGCTTAGATGGAGGGAGATCTGGCTACACCTTC
TRBV4-3	.	TRBJ2-7	.	CASSQDLLVGHYEQYF	TGCGCCAGCAGCCAAGATCTACTAGTCGGTCACTACGAGCAGTACTTC
TRBV21-1	few	TRBJ1-2	.	CASSTKRGQQYGYTF	TGTGCCAGCAGCACGAAAAGGGGACAGCAATATGGCTACACCTTC
TRBV3-1/TRBV3-2	.	TRBJ2-5	TRBD2	CASSQGSLAGGTQYF	TGTGCCAGCAGCCAAGGTAGCCTAGCGGGGGGGACCCAGTACTTC
TRBV11-1	.	TRBJ1-6	.	CASSLMGPGDSPLHF	TGTGCCAGCAGCTTAATGGGGCCGGGAGATTCACCCCTCCACTTT
TRBV9	.	TRBJ2-1	TRBD2	CASSGMGGLGNEQFF	TGTGCCAGCAGTGGAATGGGGGGACTAGGCAATGAGCAGTTCTTC
TRBV6-2/TRBV6-3	once	TRBJ2-1	.	CASSYGGIDNEQFF	TGTGCCAGCAGTTACGGCGGAATCGACAATGAGCAGTTCTTC
TRBV9	.	TRBJ2-2	.	CASSSRLGRNTGELFF	TGTGCCAGCAGCTCCCGACTAGGGAGGAACACCGGGGAGCTGTTTTTT
TRBV4-1	.	TRBJ2-7	.	CASSQYAVTSSYEQYF	TGCGCCAGCAGCCAATACGCCGTCACTAGCTCCTACGAGCAGTACTTC
TRBV5-5	.	TRBJ1-2	.	CASSLSAGNYGYTF	TGTGCCAGCAGCTTGAGTGCGGGAAACTATGGCTACACCTTC
TRBV11-2	.	TRBJ2-1	.	CASSPRLPGEGIDEQFF	TGTGCCAGCAGCCCCCGCCTACCCGGGGAAGGCATCGATGAGCAGTTCTTC
TRBV7-9	.	TRBJ2-7	TRBD2	CASSLVLAGYEQYF	TGTGCCAGCAGCTTAGTCCTAGCGGGGTACGAGCAGTACTTC
TRBV29-1	.	TRBJ2-5	.	CSVEDFAGLQETQYF	TGCAGCGTTGAAGATTTTGCGGGTCTCCAAGAGACCCAGTACTTC
TRBV4-3	.	TRBJ2-4	TRBD1	CASSQDGTGGEKNIQYF	TGCGCCAGCAGCCAAGATGGAACAGGGGGCGAGAAAAACATTCAGTACTTC
TRBV11-3	.	TRBJ2-5	TRBD1	CASSLRGGQGETQYF	TGTGCCAGCAGCCTCCGAGGTGGACAGGGGGAGACCCAGTACTTC
TRBV9	.	TRBJ2-7	TRBD1	CASSAQGAAYEQYF	TGTGCCAGCAGCGCACAGGGGGCAGCCTACGAGCAGTACTTC
TRBV5-1	.	TRBJ1-6	.	CASSRNRVVNSPLHF	TGCGCCAGCAGCCGTAACAGGGTTGTTAATTCACCCCTCCACTTT
TRBV5-6	.	TRBJ2-7	TRBD1	CASSFRRQGASSYEQYF	TGTGCCAGCAGCTTCCGACGACAGGGGGCTAGCTCCTACGAGCAGTACTTC